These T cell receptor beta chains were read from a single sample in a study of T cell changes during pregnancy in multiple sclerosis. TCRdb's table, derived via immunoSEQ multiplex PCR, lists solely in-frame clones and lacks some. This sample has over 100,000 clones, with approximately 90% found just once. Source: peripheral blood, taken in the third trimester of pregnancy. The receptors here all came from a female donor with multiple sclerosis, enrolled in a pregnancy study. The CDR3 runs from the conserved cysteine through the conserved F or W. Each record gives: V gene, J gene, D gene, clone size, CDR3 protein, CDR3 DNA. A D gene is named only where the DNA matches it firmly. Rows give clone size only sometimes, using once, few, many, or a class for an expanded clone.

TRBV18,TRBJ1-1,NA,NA,CASSPPTGLAEAFF,TGTGCCAGCTCACCCCCGACAGGCCTTGCTGAAGCTTTCTTT
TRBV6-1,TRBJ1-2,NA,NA,CASSEGPGINYGYTF,TGTGCCAGCAGTGAGGGGCCAGGGATCAACTATGGCTACACCTTC
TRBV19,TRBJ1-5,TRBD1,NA,CASSRPTGQGYQPQHF,TGTGCCAGTAGTAGACCTACGGGACAGGGTTATCAGCCCCAGCATTTT
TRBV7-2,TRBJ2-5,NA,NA,CASSLGDSWGETQYF,TGTGCCAGCAGCTTAGGGGACTCGTGGGGGGAGACCCAGTACTTC
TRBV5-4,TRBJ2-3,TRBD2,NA,CASSSRGGSRSGGGTDTQYF,TGTGCCAGCAGCTCCCGGGGCGGGAGTAGGAGCGGGGGGGGGACAGATACGCAGTATTTT
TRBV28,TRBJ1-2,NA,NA,CATAGRQGYGYTF,TGTGCCACTGCGGGACGCCAAGGCTATGGCTACACCTTC
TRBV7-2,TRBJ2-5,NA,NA,CASSLDSGPQETQYF,TGTGCCAGCAGCTTAGACTCAGGCCCTCAAGAGACCCAGTACTTC
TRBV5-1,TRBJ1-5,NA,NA,CASSLTGRDSNQPQHF,TGCGCCAGCAGCTTGACAGGGCGCGACAGCAATCAGCCCCAGCATTTT
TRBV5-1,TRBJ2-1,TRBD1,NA,CASSSRQGVNEQFF,TGCGCCAGCAGCTCTCGACAGGGTGTCAATGAGCAGTTCTTC
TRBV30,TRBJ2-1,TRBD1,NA,CALKTGGYNEQFF,TGTGCCTTGAAAACAGGGGGCTACAATGAGCAGTTCTTC
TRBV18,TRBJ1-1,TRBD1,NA,CASSPLQGARTEAFF,TGTGCCAGCTCACCACTACAGGGGGCGCGCACTGAAGCTTTCTTT
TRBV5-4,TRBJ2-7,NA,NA,CASSLGYGTYEQYF,TGTGCCAGCAGCTTGGGATACGGTACCTACGAGCAGTACTTC
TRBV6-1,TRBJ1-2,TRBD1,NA,CASSETTGGLEGYTF,TGTGCCAGCAGTGAAACGACAGGGGGCCTGGAAGGCTACACCTTC
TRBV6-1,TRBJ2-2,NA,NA,CASQAVRGDTGELFF,TGTGCCAGCCAAGCGGTCAGGGGGGACACCGGGGAGCTGTTTTTT
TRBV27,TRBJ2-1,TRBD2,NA,CASSLDSSGGYNEQFF,TGTGCCAGCAGCCTGGATTCTAGCGGAGGCTACAATGAGCAGTTCTTC
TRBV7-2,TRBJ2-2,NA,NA,CASSLVGGSNTGELFF,TGTGCCAGCAGCTTAGTTGGCGGTTCGAACACCGGGGAGCTGTTTTTT
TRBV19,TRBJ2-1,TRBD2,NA,CASSIELAGGNGEQFF,TGTGCCAGTAGTATAGAACTAGCGGGAGGGAATGGTGAGCAGTTCTTC
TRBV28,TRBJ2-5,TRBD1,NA,CASSFQDRETQYF,TGTGCCAGCAGTTTTCAGGACAGGGAGACCCAGTACTTC
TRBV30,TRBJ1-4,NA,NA,CAWSSGREREKLFF,TGTGCCTGGTCGTCGGGCAGGGAAAGGGAAAAACTGTTTTTT
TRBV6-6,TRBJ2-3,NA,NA,CASSQTAQGTTQYF,TGTGCCAGCAGCCAAACAGCACAGGGAACTACGCAGTATTTT
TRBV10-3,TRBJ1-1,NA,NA,CAISGTVKNTEAFF,TGTGCCATCAGTGGGACAGTGAAAAACACTGAAGCTTTCTTT
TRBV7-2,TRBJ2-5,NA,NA,CASSLDSRSETQYF,TGTGCCAGCAGCTTAGACAGTAGGTCAGAGACCCAGTACTTC
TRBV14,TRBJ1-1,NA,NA,CASSRRTQQGNTEAFF,TGTGCCAGCAGCCGTCGGACCCAACAGGGGAACACTGAAGCTTTCTTT
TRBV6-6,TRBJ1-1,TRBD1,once,CASSRSRGVTEAFF,TGTGCCAGCAGCCGGTCCAGGGGGGTTACTGAAGCTTTCTTT
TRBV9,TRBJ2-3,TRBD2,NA,CASSVAPLGGSGDTQYF,TGTGCCAGCAGCGTAGCTCCACTCGGGGGGTCCGGAGATACGCAGTATTTT
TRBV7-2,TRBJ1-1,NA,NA,CASSLRVGKNTEAFF,TGTGCCAGCAGCTTACGGGTCGGGAAAAACACTGAAGCTTTCTTT
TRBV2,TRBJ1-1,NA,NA,CASSELGREVTEAFF,TGTGCCAGCAGTGAACTGGGCAGGGAGGTCACTGAAGCTTTCTTT